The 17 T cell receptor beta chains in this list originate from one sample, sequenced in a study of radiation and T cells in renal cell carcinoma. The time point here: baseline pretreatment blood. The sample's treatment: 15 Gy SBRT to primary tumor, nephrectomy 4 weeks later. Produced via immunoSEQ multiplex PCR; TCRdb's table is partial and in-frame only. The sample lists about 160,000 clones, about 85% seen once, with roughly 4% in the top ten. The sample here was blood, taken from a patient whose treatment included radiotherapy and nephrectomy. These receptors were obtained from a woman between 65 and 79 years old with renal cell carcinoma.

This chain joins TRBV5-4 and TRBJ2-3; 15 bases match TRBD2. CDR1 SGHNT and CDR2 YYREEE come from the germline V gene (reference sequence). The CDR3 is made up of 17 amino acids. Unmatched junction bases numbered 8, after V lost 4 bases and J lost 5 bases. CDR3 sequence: CASSQGLAGGSQDTQYF. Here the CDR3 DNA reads TGTGCCAGCAGCCAGGGACTAGCGGGGGGATCGCAAGATACGCAGTATTTT.

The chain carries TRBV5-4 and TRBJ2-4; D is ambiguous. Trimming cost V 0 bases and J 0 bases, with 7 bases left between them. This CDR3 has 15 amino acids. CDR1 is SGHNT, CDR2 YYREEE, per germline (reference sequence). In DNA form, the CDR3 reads TGTGCCAGCAGCTTGGATGGGTTAGCCAAAAACATTCAGTACTTC. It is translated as CASSLDGLAKNIQYF.

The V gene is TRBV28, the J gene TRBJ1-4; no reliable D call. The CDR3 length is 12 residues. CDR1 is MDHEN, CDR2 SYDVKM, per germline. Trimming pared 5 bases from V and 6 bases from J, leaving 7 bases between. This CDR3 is CASSPKYEKLFF. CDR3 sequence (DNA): TGTGCCAGCAGTCCCAAGTATGAAAAACTGTTTTTT.

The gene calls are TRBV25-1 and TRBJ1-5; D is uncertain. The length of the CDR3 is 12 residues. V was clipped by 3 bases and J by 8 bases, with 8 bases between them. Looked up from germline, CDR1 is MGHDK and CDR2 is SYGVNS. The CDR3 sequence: CASSDQDEPQHF. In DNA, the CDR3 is TGTGCCAGCAGTGACCAGGACGAGCCCCAGCATTTT.

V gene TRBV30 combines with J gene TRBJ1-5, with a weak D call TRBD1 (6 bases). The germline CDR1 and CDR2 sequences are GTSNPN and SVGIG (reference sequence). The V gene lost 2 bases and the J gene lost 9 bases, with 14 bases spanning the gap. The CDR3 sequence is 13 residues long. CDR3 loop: CAWSRPTGPPQHF. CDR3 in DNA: TGTGCCTGGAGTCGCCCGACAGGCCCGCCCCAGCATTTT.

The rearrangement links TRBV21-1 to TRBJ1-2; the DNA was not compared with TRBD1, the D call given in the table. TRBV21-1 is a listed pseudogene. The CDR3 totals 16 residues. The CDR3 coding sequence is TGTGCCAGCAGCAACAATGGCGGGGCAGGGGGATATGGCTACACCTTC. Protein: CASSNNGGAGGYGYTF.

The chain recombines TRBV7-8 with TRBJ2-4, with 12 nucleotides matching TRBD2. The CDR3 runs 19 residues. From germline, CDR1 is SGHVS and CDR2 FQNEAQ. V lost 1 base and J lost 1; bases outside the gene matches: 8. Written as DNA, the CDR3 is TGTGCCAGCAGCTTAGAGGCTAGCGGGGGGGCAAGGGCCAAAAACATTCAGTACTTC. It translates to CASSLEASGGARAKNIQYF.

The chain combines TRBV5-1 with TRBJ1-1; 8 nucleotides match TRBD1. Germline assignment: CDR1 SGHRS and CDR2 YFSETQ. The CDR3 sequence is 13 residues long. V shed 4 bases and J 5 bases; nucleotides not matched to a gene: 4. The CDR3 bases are TGCGCCAGCAGCGAACAGGGGGGAACTGAAGCTTTCTTT. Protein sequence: CASSEQGGTEAFF. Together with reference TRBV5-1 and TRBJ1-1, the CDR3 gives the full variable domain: KAGVTQTPRYLIKTRGQQVTLSCSPISGHRSVSWYQQTPGQGLQFLFEYFSETQRNKGNFPGRFSGRQFSNSRSEMNVSTLELGDSALYLCASSEQGGTEAFFGQGTRLTVV.

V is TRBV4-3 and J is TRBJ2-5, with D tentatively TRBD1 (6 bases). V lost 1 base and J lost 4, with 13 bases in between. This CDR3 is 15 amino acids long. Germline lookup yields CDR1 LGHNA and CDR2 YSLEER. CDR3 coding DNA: TGCGCCAGCAGCCAAGGCCCAGGGACAAGAGAGACCCAGTACTTC. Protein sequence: CASSQGPGTRETQYF.

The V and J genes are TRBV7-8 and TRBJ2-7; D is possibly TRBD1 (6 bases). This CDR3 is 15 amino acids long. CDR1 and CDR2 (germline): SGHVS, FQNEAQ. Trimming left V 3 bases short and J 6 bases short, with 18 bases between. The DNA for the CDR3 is TGTGCCAGCAGCTTGGGAGACAGGTTGATGGGCGAGCAGTACTTC. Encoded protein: CASSLGDRLMGEQYF. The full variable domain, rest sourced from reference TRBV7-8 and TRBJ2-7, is GAGVSQSPRYKVAKRGQDVALRCDPISGHVSLFWYQQALGQGPEFLTYFQNEAQLDKSGLPSDRFFAERPEGSVSTLKIQRTQQEDSAVYLCASSLGDRLMGEQYFGPGTRLTVT.

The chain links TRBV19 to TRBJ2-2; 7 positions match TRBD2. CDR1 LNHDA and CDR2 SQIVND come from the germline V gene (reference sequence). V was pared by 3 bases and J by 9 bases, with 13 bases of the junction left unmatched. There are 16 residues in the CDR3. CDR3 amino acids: CASSIWASGFSRELFF. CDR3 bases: TGTGCCAGTAGTATCTGGGCTAGCGGATTTAGTAGGGAGCTGTTTTTT.

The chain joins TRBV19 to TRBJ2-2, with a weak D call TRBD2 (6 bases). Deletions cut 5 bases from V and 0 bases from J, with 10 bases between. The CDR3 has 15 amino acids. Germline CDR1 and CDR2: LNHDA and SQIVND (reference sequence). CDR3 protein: CASSYRTTNTGELFF. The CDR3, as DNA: TGTGCCAGTAGTTACCGGACTACGAACACCGGGGAGCTGTTTTTT.

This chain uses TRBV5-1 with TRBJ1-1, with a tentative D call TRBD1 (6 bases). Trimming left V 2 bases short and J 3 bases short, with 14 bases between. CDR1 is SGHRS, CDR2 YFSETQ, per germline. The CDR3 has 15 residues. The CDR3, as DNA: TGCGCCAGCAGCTTAATTGGACAGAGAGACACTGAAGCTTTCTTT. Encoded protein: CASSLIGQRDTEAFF.

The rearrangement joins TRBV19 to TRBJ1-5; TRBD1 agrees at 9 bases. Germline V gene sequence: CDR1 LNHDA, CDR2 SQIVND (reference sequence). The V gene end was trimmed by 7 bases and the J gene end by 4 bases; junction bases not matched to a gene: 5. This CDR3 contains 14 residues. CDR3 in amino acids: CASTKTGGNQPQHF. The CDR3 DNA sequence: TGTGCCAGTACCAAGACAGGGGGTAATCAGCCCCAGCATTTT.

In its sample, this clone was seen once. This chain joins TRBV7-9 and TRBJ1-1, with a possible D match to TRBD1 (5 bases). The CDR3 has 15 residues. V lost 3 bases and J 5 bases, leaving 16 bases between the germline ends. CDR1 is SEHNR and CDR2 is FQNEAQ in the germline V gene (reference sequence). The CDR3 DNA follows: TGTGCCAGCAGCTTCCCCTGGCAGGGTGAGACTGAAGCTTTCTTT. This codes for CASSFPWQGETEAFF.

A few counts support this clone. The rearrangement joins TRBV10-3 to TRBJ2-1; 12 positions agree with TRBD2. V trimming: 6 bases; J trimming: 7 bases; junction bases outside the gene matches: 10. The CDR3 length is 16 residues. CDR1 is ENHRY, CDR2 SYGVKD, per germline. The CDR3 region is CAIRDGTSGRANEQFF. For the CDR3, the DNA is TGTGCCATCAGGGACGGGACTAGCGGGCGGGCTAATGAGCAGTTCTTC.

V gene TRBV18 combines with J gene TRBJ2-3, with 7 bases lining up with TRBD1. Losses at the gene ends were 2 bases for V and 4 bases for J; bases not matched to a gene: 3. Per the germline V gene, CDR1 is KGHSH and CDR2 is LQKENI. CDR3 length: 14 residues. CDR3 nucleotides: TGTGCCAGCTCACCAAGGCAGGGGGCAGATACGCAGTATTTT. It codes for CASSPRQGADTQYF.